The clone carrying this T cell receptor beta chain appeared a few times. Its specificity is unknown. The entry originates in a study of cytomegalovirus exposure and HLA in healthy donors. The germline CDR1 and CDR2 sequences are SGHTA and FQGTGA. The CDR3 loop spans 13 amino acids. V shed 7 bases and J shed 0 bases, with 9 bases lying between them. General observations from the study: Common viral pathogens (according to a later analysis) appeared linked to several of the most significant clusters.

PCR was performed using 60 Vbeta and 13 Jbeta primers. TCRdb keeps only in-frame clones here, not all; method: immunoSEQ multiplex PCR. Of about 60,000 clones detected, 70% appear once; the ten largest clones hold roughly a fifth. The chain combines TRBV7-3 with TRBJ1-1, with D tentatively TRBD1 (5 bases). Sample: PBMCs. This TCR came from an older woman in good health and CMV-seropositive. CDR3 residues: CASKRQMNTEAFF. CDR3 nucleotides: TGTGCCAGCAAGAGACAGATGAACACTGAAGCTTTCTTT.